The present entry profiles one T cell receptor (beta chain) with its context. What it binds is not known. The data derive from a study of T cells in localized non-small cell lung cancer. The study's findings and limits: There were a median 57 of the top 100 tumor clones appearing in adjacent lung.

Clones were read by immunoSEQ multiplex PCR, and TCRdb kept only the in-frame ones, dropping some. Of roughly 70,000 clones listed, roughly nine tenths are singletons. Germline V lookup: CDR1 SGHTA, CDR2 FQGNSA. The V end was cut by 8 bases, the J end by 7 bases, with 20 bases between. The CDR3 is 15 residues long. This clonotype originated in a male donor aged 60 or over with stage III squamous cell lung carcinoma. Specimen: peripheral blood, collected before any cancer treatment. The chain combines TRBV7-2 with TRBJ1-4; no firm D call. The CDR3, as DNA: TGTGCCAGCTCTGATCCGGCCTCTCGGGGTGAAAAACTGTTTTTT. Translated: CASSDPASRGEKLFF. Complete variable domain (other parts from reference TRBV7-2 and TRBJ1-4): GAGVSQSPSNKVTEKGKDVELRCDPISGHTALYWYRQSLGQGLEFLIYFQGNSAPDKSGLPSDRFSAERTGGSVSTLTIQRTQQEDSAVYLCASSDPASRGEKLFFGSGTQLSVL.